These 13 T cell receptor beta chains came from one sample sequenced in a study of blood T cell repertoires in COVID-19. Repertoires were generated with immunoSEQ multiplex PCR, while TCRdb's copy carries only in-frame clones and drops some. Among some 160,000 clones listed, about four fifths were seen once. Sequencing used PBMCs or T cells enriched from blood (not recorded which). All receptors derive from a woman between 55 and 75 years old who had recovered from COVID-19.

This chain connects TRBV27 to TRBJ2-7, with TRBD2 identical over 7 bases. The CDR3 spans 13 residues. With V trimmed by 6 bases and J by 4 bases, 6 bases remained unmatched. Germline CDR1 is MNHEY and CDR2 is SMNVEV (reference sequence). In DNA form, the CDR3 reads TGTGCCAGCAGCATAGGGAGGGGATACGAGCAGTACTTC. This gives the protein CASSIGRGYEQYF.

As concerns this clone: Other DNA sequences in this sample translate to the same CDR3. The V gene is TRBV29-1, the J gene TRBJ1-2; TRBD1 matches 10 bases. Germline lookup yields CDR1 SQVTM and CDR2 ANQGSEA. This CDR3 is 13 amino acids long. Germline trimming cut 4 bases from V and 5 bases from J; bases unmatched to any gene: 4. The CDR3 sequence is CSVVGQGVYGYTF. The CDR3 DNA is TGCAGCGTTGTAGGACAGGGGGTGTATGGCTACACCTTC. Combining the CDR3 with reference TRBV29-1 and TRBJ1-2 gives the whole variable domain SAVISQKPSRDICQRGTSLTIQCQVDSQVTMMFWYRQQPGQSLTLIATANQGSEATYESGFVIDKFPISRPNLTFSTLTVSNMSPEDSSIYLCSVVGQGVYGYTFGSGTRLTVV.

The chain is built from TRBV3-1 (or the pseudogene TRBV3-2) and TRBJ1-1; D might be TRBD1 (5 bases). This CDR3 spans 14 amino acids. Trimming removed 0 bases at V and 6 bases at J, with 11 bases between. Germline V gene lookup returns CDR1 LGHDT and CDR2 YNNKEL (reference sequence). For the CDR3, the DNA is TGTGCCAGCAGCCAAGAGGGGGGGACCCCTGAAGCTTTCTTT. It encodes CASSQEGGTPEAFF.

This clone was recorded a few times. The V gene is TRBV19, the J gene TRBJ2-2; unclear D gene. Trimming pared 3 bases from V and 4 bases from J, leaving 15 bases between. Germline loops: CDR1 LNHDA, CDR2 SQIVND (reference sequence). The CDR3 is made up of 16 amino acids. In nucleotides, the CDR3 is TGTGCCAGTAGTATCGGAGACCTTAAAATCACCGGGGAGCTGTTTTTT. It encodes CASSIGDLKITGELFF.

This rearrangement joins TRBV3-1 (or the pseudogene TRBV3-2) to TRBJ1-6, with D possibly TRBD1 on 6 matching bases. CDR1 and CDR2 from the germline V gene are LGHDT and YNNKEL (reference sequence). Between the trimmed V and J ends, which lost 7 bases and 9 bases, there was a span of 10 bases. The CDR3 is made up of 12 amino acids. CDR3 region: CASTTGISPLHF. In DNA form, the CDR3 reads TGTGCCAGCACTACAGGGATTTCACCCCTCCACTTT.

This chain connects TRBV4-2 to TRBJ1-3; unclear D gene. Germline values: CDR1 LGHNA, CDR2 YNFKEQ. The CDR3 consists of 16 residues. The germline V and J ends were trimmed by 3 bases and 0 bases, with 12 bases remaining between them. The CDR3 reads CASSHPGSSSGNTIYF. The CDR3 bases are TGTGCCAGCAGCCACCCCGGGTCCAGCTCTGGAAACACCATATATTTT.

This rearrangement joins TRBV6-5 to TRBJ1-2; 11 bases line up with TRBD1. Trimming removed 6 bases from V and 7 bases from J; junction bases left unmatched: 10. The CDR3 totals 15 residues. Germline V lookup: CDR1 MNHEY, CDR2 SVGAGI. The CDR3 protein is CASSLLGQGASGYTF. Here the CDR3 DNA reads TGTGCCAGCAGCTTACTTGGACAGGGGGCGAGTGGCTACACCTTC.

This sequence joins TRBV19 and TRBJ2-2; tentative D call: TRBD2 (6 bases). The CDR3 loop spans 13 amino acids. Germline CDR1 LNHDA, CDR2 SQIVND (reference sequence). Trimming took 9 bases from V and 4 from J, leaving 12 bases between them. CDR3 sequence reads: CASRRGGTGELFF. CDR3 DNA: TGTGCCAGCCGCCGGGGAGGCACCGGGGAGCTGTTTTTT.

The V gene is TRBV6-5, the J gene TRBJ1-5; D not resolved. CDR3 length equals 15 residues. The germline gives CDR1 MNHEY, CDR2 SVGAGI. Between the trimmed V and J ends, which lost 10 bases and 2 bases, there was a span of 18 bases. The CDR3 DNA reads TGTGCCACCGCAGGAAACCTTTTGGGCAATCAGCCCCAGCATTTT. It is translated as CATAGNLLGNQPQHF.

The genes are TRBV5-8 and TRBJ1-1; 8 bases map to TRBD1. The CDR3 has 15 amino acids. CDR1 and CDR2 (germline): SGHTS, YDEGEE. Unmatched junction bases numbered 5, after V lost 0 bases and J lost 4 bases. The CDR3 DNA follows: TGTGCCAGCAGCTTGGAGACAGGGGCCCTCACTGAAGCTTTCTTT. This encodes CASSLETGALTEAFF.

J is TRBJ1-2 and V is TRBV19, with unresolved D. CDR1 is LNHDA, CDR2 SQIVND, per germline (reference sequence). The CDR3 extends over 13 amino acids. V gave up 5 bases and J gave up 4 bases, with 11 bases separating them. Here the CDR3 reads CASSPTEIYGYTF. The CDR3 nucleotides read TGTGCCAGTAGTCCTACAGAAATCTATGGCTACACCTTC.

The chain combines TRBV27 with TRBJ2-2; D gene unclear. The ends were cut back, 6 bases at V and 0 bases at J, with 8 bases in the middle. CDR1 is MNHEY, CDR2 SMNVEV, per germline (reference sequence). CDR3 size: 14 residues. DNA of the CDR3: TGTGCCAGCAGGGAGCAGCCGAACACCGGGGAGCTGTTTTTT. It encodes CASREQPNTGELFF.

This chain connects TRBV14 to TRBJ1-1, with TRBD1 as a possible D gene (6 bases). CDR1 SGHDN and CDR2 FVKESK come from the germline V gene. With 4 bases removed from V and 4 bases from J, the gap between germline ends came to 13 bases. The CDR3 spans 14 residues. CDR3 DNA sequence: TGTGCCAGCAGCCTATTACAGGGAACCACTGAAGCTTTCTTT. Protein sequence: CASSLLQGTTEAFF.